This T cell receptor beta chain was found in a study of vaccination and CD4 T cells after COVID-19. Noted treatment: roughly ten-day PBMC culture with coronavirus spike peptide pools or control peptides (ViraFEST assay). Culture of about 1.8 million PBMCs per well took place with 10 IU/ml IL-2 and roughly 10 ug/ml peptide pools. To note about this clonotype: Its antigen is undetermined. The conserved final phenylalanine or tryptophan is absent from the CDR3, which likely points to a read error.

The V and J ends lost 2 bases and 4 bases, in that order; junction bases with no gene match: 12. This CDR3 spans 17 amino acids. Per the germline V gene, CDR1 is DFQATT and CDR2 is SNEGSKA (reference sequence). Scientists ran DNA taken from cultured CD4+ T cells through the Oncomine TCR Beta short-read assay for sequencing. TCRdb fed the PCR reads into MiXCR, producing one record per CDR3 protein. The data contain fewer than 5,500 distinct CDR3 sequences, about 49% of them seen just once; the ten biggest clones take up about two fifths. The chain carries TRBV20-1 and TRBJ2-3, with 10 bases aligning to TRBD2. Material for sequencing was CD4+ T cells from blood, cultured in vitro. This TCR came from a human donor who had recovered from COVID-19. The CDR3 here is CSARSPIGAGGPDTQYI. CDR3 nucleotide sequence: TGCAGTGCTAGATCACCCATAGGAGCGGGGGGGCCAGATACGCAGTATATT.